This T cell receptor beta chain was captured by sequencing in a study of cytomegalovirus exposure and HLA in healthy donors. Trimming stripped 5 bases from V and 5 bases from J, with 12 bases between. CDR1 MNHEY and CDR2 SMNVEV come from the germline V gene (reference sequence). The CDR3 loop spans 13 amino acids. A multiplex PCR was run with 60 Vbeta primers and 13 Jbeta primers. Using immunoSEQ multiplex PCR, the repertoire was profiled, and TCRdb retains in-frame clones only, with some absent. Found here are about 130,000 clones, approximately 80% of them singletons; the top ten hold about 2.9%. What was sequenced was PBMCs. The chain links TRBV27 to TRBJ2-5, with TRBD2 as a possible D gene (6 bases). This receptor was identified in a man in his forties in good health and CMV-seronegative. The chain's CDR3 is CASSRKGGETQYF. The CDR3 DNA follows: TGTGCCAGCAGTAGGAAGGGAGGTGAGACCCAGTACTTC.